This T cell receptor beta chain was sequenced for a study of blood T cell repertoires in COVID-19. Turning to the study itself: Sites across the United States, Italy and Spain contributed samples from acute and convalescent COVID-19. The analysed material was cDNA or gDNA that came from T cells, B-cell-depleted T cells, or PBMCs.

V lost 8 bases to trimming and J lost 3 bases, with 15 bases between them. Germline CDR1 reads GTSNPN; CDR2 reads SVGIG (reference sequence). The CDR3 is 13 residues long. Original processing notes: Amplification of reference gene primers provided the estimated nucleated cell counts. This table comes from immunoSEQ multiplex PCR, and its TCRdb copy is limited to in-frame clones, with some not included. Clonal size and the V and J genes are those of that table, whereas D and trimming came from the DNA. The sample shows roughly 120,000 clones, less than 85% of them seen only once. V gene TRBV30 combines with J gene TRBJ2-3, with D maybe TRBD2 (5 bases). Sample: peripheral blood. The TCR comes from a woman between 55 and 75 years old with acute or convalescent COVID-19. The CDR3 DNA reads TGTGCCCAGACGGGCGGGCCGACAGATACGCAGTATTTT. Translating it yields CAQTGGPTDTQYF.